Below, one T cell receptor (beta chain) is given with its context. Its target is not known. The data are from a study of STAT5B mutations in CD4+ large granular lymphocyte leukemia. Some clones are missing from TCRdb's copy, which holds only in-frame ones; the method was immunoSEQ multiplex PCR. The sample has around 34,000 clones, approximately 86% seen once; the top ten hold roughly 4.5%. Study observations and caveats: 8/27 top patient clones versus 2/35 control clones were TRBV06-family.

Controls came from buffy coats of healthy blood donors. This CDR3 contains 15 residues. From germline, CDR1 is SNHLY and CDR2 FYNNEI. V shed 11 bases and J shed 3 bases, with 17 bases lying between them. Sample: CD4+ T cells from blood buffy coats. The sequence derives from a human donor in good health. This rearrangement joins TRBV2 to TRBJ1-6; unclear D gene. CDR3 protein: CAVERGLGYNSPLHF. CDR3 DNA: TGTGCCGTTGAAAGAGGGCTGGGCTATAATTCACCCCTCCACTTT.